Presented here are 10 T cell receptor beta chains from one specimen sequenced in a study of blood T cell repertoires in COVID-19. Libraries were prepared by immunoSEQ multiplex PCR; TCRdb keeps only in-frame clonotypes and omits some of them. This sample yields some 340,000 clones, of which 85% are seen a single time; more than 3% belongs to the top ten. Sequenced: peripheral blood. The receptors stem from a woman aged 18 to 35 with acute or convalescent COVID-19.

About this clone: This may be a read error: a much more frequent sequence differs by one nucleotide. V and J are TRBV2 and TRBJ2-1, with 10 positions matching TRBD2. This CDR3 has 15 amino acids. V gave up 3 bases and J gave up 6 bases; unmatched junction bases: 5. CDR1 SNHLY and CDR2 FYNNEI come from the germline V gene. This chain's CDR3 is CASSDSSGGANEQFF. The CDR3 coding sequence is TGTGCCAGCAGTGACTCGAGCGGGGGGGCCAATGAGCAGTTCTTC.

DNA of the CDR3: TGTGCCAGCAGTGAGTTAGTTTCACTGTTTTTT. Residues: CASSELVSLFF. The chain has TRBV6-1 and TRBJ1-4; the D is unclear. The CDR3 contains 11 residues. The germline gives CDR1 MNHNS, CDR2 SASEGT. Deletions cut 3 bases from V and 13 bases from J, with 9 bases between.

The chain has TRBV10-3 and TRBJ2-7, with 8 bases lining up with TRBD1. The germline CDR1 and CDR2 sequences are ENHRY and SYGVKD. The CDR3 spans 15 residues. V gave up 0 bases and J gave up 2 bases; unmatched junction bases: 3. The CDR3 DNA is TGTGCCATCAGTGAGTCGCAGGGGGCCCCCTACGAGCAGTACTTC. Translation: CAISESQGAPYEQYF.

The chain recombines TRBV4-1 with TRBJ2-1; the D gene is possibly TRBD2 (5 bases). The CDR3 has 14 amino acids. V was shortened by 1 base and J by 2 bases, with 6 bases between the two germline ends. CDR1 and CDR2 from the germline V gene are MGHRA and YSYEKL. The CDR3 loop reads CASSQVGTYNEQFF. CDR3 DNA: TGCGCCAGCAGCCAAGTCGGGACCTACAATGAGCAGTTCTTC.

The chain links TRBV5-1 to TRBJ2-1; possible D gene TRBD1, 8 bases. Trimming took off 0 bases at V and 6 bases at J, with 16 bases between the two ends. The germline V gene has CDR1 SGHRS and CDR2 YFSETQ. The CDR3 is made up of 16 amino acids. This CDR3 reads CASSLVTGEGSNEQFF. The CDR3 DNA reads as TGCGCCAGCAGCTTGGTGACAGGGGAGGGGTCCAATGAGCAGTTCTTC. The entire variable domain, with the rest obtained from reference TRBV5-1 and TRBJ2-1, is as follows: KAGVTQTPRYLIKTRGQQVTLSCSPISGHRSVSWYQQTPGQGLQFLFEYFSETQRNKGNFPGRFSGRQFSNSRSEMNVSTLELGDSALYLCASSLVTGEGSNEQFFGPGTRLTVL.

The chain carries TRBV27 and TRBJ1-4; D gene unclear. This CDR3 has 15 residues. Deletions cut 2 bases from V and 5 bases from J, with 12 bases between. CDR1 is MNHEY and CDR2 is SMNVEV in the germline V gene (reference sequence). The CDR3 DNA reads TGTGCCAGCAGTTTAAACCCCAGGAGGAATGAAAAACTGTTTTTT. Encoded protein: CASSLNPRRNEKLFF.

The CDR3: CASSPLGTATEAFF. DNA for the CDR3: TGTGCCAGCTCACCCCTCGGGACAGCCACTGAAGCTTTCTTT. This chain connects TRBV18 to TRBJ1-1; 7 bases line up with TRBD1. This CDR3 spans 14 amino acids. Germline V gives CDR1 KGHSH, CDR2 LQKENI. V shed 3 bases, J shed 4 bases, and the junction held 5 bases outside the gene matches. Filled out from reference TRBV18 and TRBJ1-1, the complete variable domain reads NAGVMQNPRHLVRRRGQEARLRCSPMKGHSHVYWYRQLPEEGLKFMVYLQKENIIDESGMPKERFSAEFPKEGPSILRIQQVVRGDSAAYFCASSPLGTATEAFFGQGTRLTVV.

The chain employs TRBV12-3 or TRBV12-4 and TRBJ1-1; D gene ambiguous. The CDR3 covers 13 residues. V gave up 4 bases and J gave up 1 base, with 7 bases separating them. The CDR3 sequence is CASSWEENTEAFF. For the CDR3, the DNA is TGTGCCAGCAGTTGGGAGGAGAACACTGAAGCTTTCTTT.

The DNA for the CDR3 is TGTGCCAGCACAGCGTATCCTGGGGCCAACGTCCTGACTTTC. Translating gives CASTAYPGANVLTF. J is TRBJ2-6 and V is TRBV9; D call uncertain. CDR1 and CDR2 (germline): SGDLS, YYNGEE. Trimming stripped 6 bases from V and 2 bases from J, with 9 bases between. CDR3 size: 14 residues.

V and J are TRBV7-9 and TRBJ2-3, with TRBD2 matching over 11 bases. The CDR3 length is 16 residues. Germline loops: CDR1 SEHNR, CDR2 FQNEAQ (reference sequence). The V and J ends lost 6 bases and 5 bases, in that order; junction bases with no gene match: 10. As DNA, the CDR3 is TGTGCCAGCAGTTTTATACTAGCGGGAGTTGGAGATACGCAGTATTTT. Its protein product is CASSFILAGVGDTQYF.